These 26 T cell receptor beta chains originate from one sample sequenced in a study of blood T cell repertoires in COVID-19. The data were produced by immunoSEQ multiplex PCR, yet TCRdb's version contains in-frame clones alone and is incomplete. The sample yields about 240,000 clones, around 90% seen once. What was sequenced was peripheral blood. The receptors shown here come from a man between 60 and 70 years old who had recovered from COVID-19.

The chain joins TRBV5-1 to TRBJ1-5, with 7 bases lining up with TRBD1. The trim removed 1 base at V and 2 bases at J, leaving 3 bases unmatched. The CDR3 sequence is 15 residues long. The V gene's germline CDR1 is SGHRS and CDR2 YFSETQ. The chain's CDR3 is CASSLQGERNQPQHF. The CDR3 DNA sequence: TGCGCCAGCAGCTTGCAGGGGGAACGCAATCAGCCCCAGCATTTT.

V gene TRBV21-1 combines with J gene TRBJ1-5; TRBD1, the D gene given by the table, was not confirmed from the DNA. TRBV21-1 is described as a pseudogene. This CDR3 contains 16 residues. The CDR3 DNA follows: TGTGCCAGCAGCCCCCGCCTGACAGGCTCGGGCAAGCCCCAGCATTTT. Translation gives CASSPRLTGSGKPQHF.

V gene TRBV9 combines with J gene TRBJ1-6; no firm D call. Trimming took 5 bases from V and 6 from J, leaving 18 bases between them. The CDR3 totals 16 residues. Per germline, CDR1 SGDLS and CDR2 YYNGEE. The CDR3, as DNA: TGTGCCAGCAGTGGAGACGGAACCTTGTCTAATTCACCCCTCCACTTT. Translating gives CASSGDGTLSNSPLHF.

This chain's CDR3 is CATSRDRTGTKNIQYF. The CDR3 nucleotides read TGTGCCACCAGCAGAGATAGGACGGGAACCAAAAACATTCAGTACTTC. The V and J genes are TRBV15 and TRBJ2-4; perhaps TRBD2 as D (5 bases). The CDR3 has 16 amino acids. In germline, CDR1 is LNHNV, CDR2 YYDKDF (reference sequence). V lost 0 bases to trimming and J lost 2 bases, with 11 bases between them.

The rearrangement uses TRBV7-2 and TRBJ2-1; TRBD2 aligns across 9 bases. The CDR3 length is 16 residues. Trimming at V came to 5 bases and at J to 9 bases, leaving 14 bases not matched to a gene. Germline V CDR1 and CDR2: SGHTA, FQGNSA. The CDR3 DNA reads as TGTGCCAGCAGCACATATCGCGGGGGGGATTATCTTGAGCAGTTCTTC. Translation: CASSTYRGGDYLEQFF.

This clone was seen a handful of times. The gene calls are TRBV4-1 and TRBJ2-7, with 7 bases matching TRBD1. V gave up 0 bases and J gave up 3 bases; unmatched junction bases: 20. Germline V lookup: CDR1 MGHRA, CDR2 YSYEKL. This CDR3 has 20 residues. CDR3 nucleotide sequence: TGCGCCAGCAGCCAAGATCGGAGACAGGGCCGTAGGGAGTGGAGCTACGAGCAGTACGTC. Translation: CASSQDRRQGRREWSYEQYV.

The gene calls are TRBV10-3 and TRBJ1-3; D gene uncertain. Germline V gene lookup returns CDR1 ENHRY and CDR2 SYGVKD. V lost 8 bases and J 0 bases, leaving 8 bases between the germline ends. The CDR3 runs 13 residues. CDR3 sequence reads: CAISRVSGNTIYF. In nucleotides, the CDR3 is TGTGCCATCTCACGGGTCTCTGGAAACACCATATATTTT.

The J gene is TRBJ1-1, the V gene TRBV29-1, with D perhaps matching TRBD1 (5 bases). CDR1 and CDR2 from the germline V gene are SQVTM and ANQGSEA. The CDR3 runs to 15 residues. V lost 4 bases to trimming and J lost 2 bases, with 17 bases between them. CDR3 DNA sequence: TGCAGCGTTGGGACACTTAATACCCCCAACACTGAAGCTTTCTTT. Amino acids: CSVGTLNTPNTEAFF.

This chain uses TRBV24-1 with TRBJ1-2; maybe TRBD1 (5 bases). With 4 bases removed from V and 3 bases from J, the gap between germline ends came to 17 bases. Germline V lookup: CDR1 KGHDR, CDR2 SFDVKD. This CDR3 is built from 16 residues. The CDR3 is CATSDPRRGGDYGYTF. The CDR3 coding sequence is TGTGCCACCAGTGACCCAAGGCGGGGGGGGGACTATGGCTACACCTTC.

The V and J genes are TRBV2 and TRBJ2-3; 8 bases agree with TRBD2. V dropped 4 bases and J dropped 8; count of bases not matched to a gene: 17. There are 17 residues in the CDR3. The germline V gene encodes CDR1 SNHLY and CDR2 FYNNEI. CDR3 in amino acids: CASSGFSAGTSKGTQYF. Here the CDR3 DNA reads TGTGCCAGCAGTGGATTTTCCGCCGGGACTAGTAAGGGTACGCAGTATTTT.

The chain is built from TRBV15 and TRBJ1-6; 7 bases line up with TRBD1. Trimming took 7 bases from V and 3 from J; bases not matched to a gene: 3. Germline V gene data show CDR1 as LNHNV and CDR2 as YYDKDF (reference sequence). There are 14 residues in the CDR3. CDR3 region: CATMQGDYNSPLHF. CDR3 nucleotides: TGTGCCACCATGCAGGGGGACTATAATTCACCCCTCCACTTT.

This clone was counted a few times. This sample includes further DNA sequences coding for the same CDR3. The rearrangement uses TRBV3-1 (or the pseudogene TRBV3-2) and TRBJ2-1; TRBD2 matches 8 bases. Germline V gene lookup returns CDR1 LGHDT and CDR2 YNNKEL (reference sequence). CDR3 size: 15 residues. V shed 4 bases and J 5 bases; nucleotides not matched to a gene: 7. In DNA form, the CDR3 reads TGTGCCAGCAGCCCCCCGAGCGGGGGCCACAATGAGCAGTTCTTC. The encoded protein is CASSPPSGGHNEQFF.

The chain uses TRBV24-1 and TRBJ2-1; TRBD2 aligns across 10 bases. The germline V gene has CDR1 KGHDR and CDR2 SFDVKD. The CDR3 runs 16 residues. V was clipped by 4 bases and J by 0 bases; unmatched bases: 2. The CDR3 here is CATSDSSGSSYNEQFF. The DNA of the CDR3 is TGTGCCACCAGTGACTCTAGCGGGAGCTCCTACAATGAGCAGTTCTTC.

The CDR3 coding sequence is TGTGCCAGCAGCTTGGAACATGGGGCCAACGTCCTGACTTTC. It yields the protein CASSLEHGANVLTF. This chain links TRBV5-4 with TRBJ2-6; D unclear. The CDR3 covers 14 residues. The germline CDR1 and CDR2 sequences are SGHNT and YYREEE (reference sequence). Trimming stripped 0 bases from V and 3 bases from J, with 4 bases between.

This clone appeared once. This chain joins TRBV10-2 and TRBJ1-3; D is possibly TRBD1 (5 bases). This CDR3 has 17 residues. The ends were cut back, 0 bases at V and 1 base at J, with 13 bases in the middle. Germline CDR1 reads WSHSY; CDR2 reads SAAADI. The CDR3 DNA is TGCGCCAGCAGTGAGTCCCCTCGGGGGGAGTCTGGAAACACCATATATTTT. It specifies CASSESPRGESGNTIYF.

In the case of this clone: The sample contains more than one DNA sequence encoding this CDR3. Written as DNA, the CDR3 is TGCGCCAGCAGCTTGGTTCTAGCTAGCACAGATACGCAGTATTTT. Amino acids: CASSLVLASTDTQYF. The chain is built from TRBV5-1 and TRBJ2-3, with D maybe TRBD2 (5 bases). The V gene's germline CDR1 is SGHRS and CDR2 YFSETQ. Deletions cut 0 bases from V and 0 bases from J, with 8 bases between. CDR3 length: 15 residues.

The chain couples TRBV5-4 to TRBJ1-5; 7 nucleotides match TRBD1. CDR1 is SGHNT, CDR2 YYREEE, per germline (reference sequence). V gave up 5 bases and J gave up 1 base; unmatched junction bases: 9. The CDR3 extends over 16 amino acids. The CDR3 nucleotides read TGTGCCAGCAGTGAGGGGGCGGGGAAAAGCAATCAGCCCCAGCATTTT. Encoded protein: CASSEGAGKSNQPQHF.

The chain is built from TRBV15 and TRBJ2-5, with 10 bases identical to TRBD2. The V gene end was trimmed by 3 bases and the J gene end by 6 bases; junction bases not matched to a gene: 13. Germline lookup yields CDR1 LNHNV and CDR2 YYDKDF (reference sequence). The CDR3 is 17 residues long. DNA for the CDR3: TGTGCCACCAGCAGGGGGGACGAGCGGGGGGGATTCCAGACCCAGTACTTC. Amino acid sequence: CATSRGDERGGFQTQYF.

The gene calls are TRBV5-1 and TRBJ2-7; TRBD1 agrees at 8 bases. Trimming took 1 base from V and 1 from J; bases not matched to a gene: 10. The germline V gene encodes CDR1 SGHRS and CDR2 YFSETQ. The CDR3 contains 17 residues. The CDR3 here is CASSLTLSGTGSYEQYV. The DNA for the CDR3 is TGCGCCAGCAGCTTGACTCTATCGGGGACAGGTTCCTACGAGCAGTACGTC.

This rearrangement joins TRBV19 to TRBJ2-3; D gene uncertain. Deletions cut 1 base from V and 2 bases from J, with 10 bases between. Looked up from germline, CDR1 is LNHDA and CDR2 is SQIVND (reference sequence). CDR3 length: 15 residues. The CDR3 DNA follows: TGTGCCAGTAGTATAGCCGGCAGACTCACAGATACGCAGTATTTT. Protein sequence: CASSIAGRLTDTQYF.

The chain uses TRBV9 and TRBJ2-3, with TRBD2 identical over 12 bases. CDR1 is SGDLS, CDR2 YYNGEE, per germline. This CDR3 has 15 amino acids. The junction had 1 base not matched to a gene; V was cut back by 3 bases and J by 2 bases. CDR3 amino acids: CASSASGGDTDTQYF. CDR3 nucleotide sequence: TGTGCCAGCAGCGCTAGCGGGGGGGACACAGATACGCAGTATTTT.

This rearrangement joins TRBV24-1 to TRBJ2-3; 11 nucleotides match TRBD2. The V and J ends lost 7 bases and 0 bases, in that order; junction bases with no gene match: 2. Germline CDR1 is KGHDR and CDR2 is SFDVKD. The CDR3 runs to 15 residues. This CDR3 is CATRTSGKSTDTQYF. The CDR3 nucleotides read TGTGCCACCAGGACTAGCGGGAAAAGCACAGATACGCAGTATTTT.

The chain couples TRBV4-1 to TRBJ1-4, with D unclear. Looked up from germline, CDR1 is MGHRA and CDR2 is YSYEKL. The V and J ends lost 3 bases and 8 bases respectively, with 7 bases between them. The CDR3 runs to 12 residues. The CDR3 DNA reads as TGCGCCAGCAGCCATCTAAGAGAAAAACTGTTTTTT. Translating gives CASSHLREKLFF.

The V and J genes are TRBV19 and TRBJ2-3, with TRBD2 as a possible D gene (6 bases). Germline CDR1 is LNHDA and CDR2 is SQIVND (reference sequence). CDR3 length: 13 amino acids. V shed 9 bases and J shed 0 bases, with 10 bases lying between them. CDR3: CASAGGSTDTQYF. DNA of the CDR3: TGTGCCAGCGCCGGGGGAAGCACAGATACGCAGTATTTT.

The chain couples TRBV14 to TRBJ1-4; maybe TRBD1 (5 bases). This CDR3 is 16 amino acids long. The V and J ends lost 6 bases and 6 bases respectively, with 20 bases between them. From germline, CDR1 is SGHDN and CDR2 FVKESK. CDR3 sequence: CASRHGRGLGDEKLFF. The CDR3 bases are TGTGCCAGCAGACACGGACGGGGACTGGGCGATGAAAAACTGTTTTTT.

The chain has TRBV3-1 (or the pseudogene TRBV3-2) and TRBJ2-5, with 7 bases that match TRBD2. Germline lookup yields CDR1 LGHDT and CDR2 YNNKEL (reference sequence). There are 14 residues in the CDR3. After removal of 4 bases from V and 0 bases from J, the junction contained 2 bases not matched to a gene. As DNA, the CDR3 is TGTGCCAGCAGCCTCAGCGGGGACCAAGAGACCCAGTACTTC. Its protein product is CASSLSGDQETQYF.